Sequencing of this T cell receptor beta chain was carried out in a study of blood T cell repertoires in COVID-19. Study-level information: Specimens from acute and convalescent COVID-19 originated in the United States, Italy and Spain. The cDNA or gDNA used as material had been derived from T cells, B-cell-depleted T cells, or PBMCs.

Per the authors' pipeline: Amplification of reference gene primers provided the estimated nucleated cell counts. Measured with immunoSEQ multiplex PCR; TCRdb has only the in-frame clones, and not every one. The V and J calls and clone size come from that table; D and trimming were worked out from the DNA. The table lists 300,000 to 350,000 clones, 88% of them singletons. Recovered Cohort 3 donors showed two negative PCRs, clearance, or symptom resolution. This CDR3 has 16 amino acids. From germline, CDR1 is MNHNS and CDR2 SASEGT. Between the trimmed V and J ends, which lost 1 base and 0 bases, there was a span of 10 bases.

Sequencing was performed on PBMCs or T cells enriched from blood (not recorded which). The V call is TRBV6-1, the J call TRBJ1-5; a weak D match, TRBD1 (6 bases). The receptor was derived from a man aged 30 to 39 who had recovered from COVID-19. CDR3 nucleotide sequence: TGTGCCAGCAGTGAAGTTCGGACAGTTAGCAATCAGCCCCAGCATTTT. Translation: CASSEVRTVSNQPQHF.